The clone carrying this T cell receptor beta chain was counted at least ten times. TCRdb processed the 5' RACE reads anew with MiXCR; each CDR3 protein has one entry. The profile covers about 50,000 distinct CDR3 sequences, with around 5.8% appearing a single time and approximately 1.5% taken by the ten largest. Losses at the gene ends were 1 base for V and 6 bases for J; bases not matched to a gene: 9. The germline CDR1 and CDR2 sequences are MGHRA and YSYEKL. The CDR3 contains 18 residues. The sample belongs to a study of neurological immune-mediated disorders. The chain couples TRBV4-1 to TRBJ2-2; 12 bases match TRBD2. The TCR originated in a woman aged 18-29 years with multiple sclerosis. The source material was CD4+ T cells from blood. CDR3 protein: CASSQVINLAGGPGELFF. The CDR3 bases are TGCGCCAGCAGCCAAGTTATAAATCTAGCGGGGGGGCCCGGGGAGCTGTTTTTT.